This T cell receptor beta chain was obtained from a study of blood T cells in healthy people across ages. Study conclusions and caveats: It was held that the diversity estimates obtained from one million T cells were underestimates.

The length of the CDR3 is 14 residues. The J segment lost 2 bases and the V segment lost 7 bases, leaving 5 bases of the junction unmatched. Germline V gene lookup returns CDR1 SNHLY and CDR2 FYNNEI. Concerning this clonotype: Its antigen is not known.

Donors were systemically healthy Caucasian individuals from Russia aged about 6 to 90 years. Each sample yielded at least 6 million isolated PBMCs. A second PCR of 7 to 11 cycles used a sample-barcoded 5' primer and a J-beta primer mix. The template-switch adaptor, which had 12 random nucleotides, put a tag on each cDNA molecule. TCRdb reprocessed the 5' RACE reads via MiXCR and lists one record per CDR3 protein. Among approximately 820,000 distinct CDR3 sequences listed, under 45% were seen once. The clonotype originates from a man between 60 and 70 years old in good health. Sequenced: blood. This rearrangement joins TRBV2 to TRBJ2-3, with TRBD2 matching 8 bases. The CDR3 reads CASKVAGNTDTQYF. Here the CDR3 DNA reads TGTGCCAGCAAAGTAGCGGGGAACACAGATACGCAGTATTTT.